The next 19 T cell receptor beta chains were all read from a single sample in a study of blood T cells in healthy people across ages. Next came a second PCR, run for 7 to 11 cycles, which used a sample-barcoded 5' primer along with a J-beta primer mix. Each CDR3 protein is one row after TCRdb ran MiXCR on the 5' RACE reads. Of 1.5 million to 2 million distinct CDR3 sequences listed, 30% to 35% are singletons. Sequenced input: blood. All receptors derive from a woman in her twenties or thirties in good health.

This clonotype occurred a few times. This sequence joins TRBV2 and TRBJ2-2, with D possibly matching TRBD2 (6 bases). The CDR3 contains 14 residues. Trimming pared 0 bases from V and 6 bases from J, leaving 8 bases between. Germline-derived CDR1 and CDR2 are SNHLY and FYNNEI. CDR3 sequence (DNA): TGTGCCAGCAGTGAAGCGGGGAGGTCCGGGGAGCTGTTTTTT. It specifies CASSEAGRSGELFF.

V gene TRBV6-1 combines with J gene TRBJ1-4; possibly TRBD1 for D (5 bases). V was shortened by 7 bases and J by 8 bases, with 17 bases between the two germline ends. The CDR3 consists of 14 residues. Germline loops: CDR1 MNHNS, CDR2 SASEGT. The CDR3 DNA reads as TGTGCCAGCACGCACATGGGACCACCAGAAAAACTGTTTTTT. Protein sequence: CASTHMGPPEKLFF.

This chain links TRBV2 with TRBJ2-7; D remains ambiguous. The germline CDR1 and CDR2 sequences are SNHLY and FYNNEI. V lost 7 bases and J lost 2, with 9 bases in between. The CDR3 is 12 amino acids. DNA for the CDR3: TGTGCCAGCAATGGCGTGACCTACGAGCAGTACTTC. Its protein product is CASNGVTYEQYF.

The J gene is TRBJ2-7, the V gene TRBV9; TRBD2 is a possible D gene (6 bases). V was clipped by 3 bases and J by 0 bases, with 10 bases between them. Per germline, CDR1 SGDLS and CDR2 YYNGEE. The CDR3 runs to 14 residues. The CDR3 loop reads CASSAGGNSYEQYF. CDR3 in DNA: TGTGCCAGCAGCGCTGGCGGGAACTCCTACGAGCAGTACTTC.

This clonotype was seen a few times. The rearrangement uses TRBV2 and TRBJ2-5; 11 bases agree with TRBD2. The CDR3 consists of 14 residues. Trimming at V came to 4 bases and at J to 7 bases, leaving 5 bases not matched to a gene. In germline, CDR1 is SNHLY, CDR2 FYNNEI. The CDR3 loop reads CASSVKGTSGTQYF. Written as DNA, the CDR3 is TGTGCCAGCAGTGTTAAAGGGACTAGCGGGACCCAGTACTTC.

This clonotype occurred a few times. This rearrangement joins TRBV5-1 to TRBJ2-7; TRBD1 is a possible D gene (6 bases). This CDR3 contains 16 residues. Trimming cost V 1 base and J 5 bases, with 19 bases left between them. From germline, CDR1 is SGHRS and CDR2 YFSETQ. CDR3 sequence (DNA): TGCGCCAGCAGCTTGCGGTCGGCGGCAGGGGTCCACGAGCAGTACTTC. Amino acid sequence: CASSLRSAAGVHEQYF.

This clonotype was picked up a small number of times. The chain carries TRBV28 and TRBJ1-5; D unresolved. Trimming left V 6 bases short and J 8 bases short, with 11 bases between. CDR1 is MDHEN and CDR2 is SYDVKM in the germline V gene. There are 12 residues in the CDR3. The CDR3 is CASRPAVKPQHF. In nucleotides, the CDR3 is TGTGCCAGCAGACCTGCAGTGAAGCCCCAGCATTTT.

This clonotype was counted many times. V and J are TRBV5-1 and TRBJ2-3, with unresolved D. The CDR3 spans 12 residues. Trimming took 0 bases from V and 4 from J, leaving 3 bases between them. The V gene's germline CDR1 is SGHRS and CDR2 YFSETQ. CDR3 amino acids: CASSLESDTQYF. The DNA of the CDR3 is TGCGCCAGCAGCTTGGAATCAGATACGCAGTATTTT.

V usage is TRBV11-2 and J usage is TRBJ1-2; no reliable D call. CDR3 length: 11 residues. Germline loops: CDR1 SGHAT, CDR2 FQNNGV. V was pared by 4 bases and J by 6 bases, with 6 bases between. The CDR3 reads CASSSRDGYTF. CDR3 in DNA: TGTGCCAGCAGCTCCAGAGATGGCTACACCTTC.

There are a few counts of this clonotype. The chain has TRBV4-1 and TRBJ1-2; D uncertain. CDR1 is MGHRA and CDR2 is YSYEKL in the germline V gene. CDR3 length: 15 amino acids. Deletions cut 0 bases from V and 4 bases from J, with 12 bases between. The CDR3 here is CASSQDKAPGYGYTF. CDR3 nucleotide sequence: TGCGCCAGCAGCCAAGATAAGGCCCCGGGCTATGGCTACACCTTC.

The rearrangement joins TRBV6-1 to TRBJ2-5; 11 nucleotides match TRBD1. V lost 4 bases and J lost 5; bases outside the gene matches: 6. This CDR3 is 15 amino acids long. Germline lookup yields CDR1 MNHNS and CDR2 SASEGT. CDR3 coding DNA: TGTGCCAGCAGTGTAACAGGGACAGGGGGGGAGACCCAGTACTTC. Protein product: CASSVTGTGGETQYF.

Note on this clonotype: Since a much larger clone is just one base distant, this may be a read error. The rearrangement links TRBV20-1 to TRBJ2-5; 12 bases line up with TRBD2. Matching the DNA end better, TRBJ2-7 makes the J call doubtful. CDR3 length equals 13 residues. Germline assignment: CDR1 DFQATT and CDR2 SNEGSKA (reference sequence). The CDR3 DNA sequence: TGCAGTGCTGCTAGCGGGGGGGCCTACGAGCAGTACTTC. This gives the protein CSAASGGAYEQYF.

The CDR3 here is CASSPPLLAGGNEQFF. CDR3 coding DNA: TGTGCCAGCTCACCACCGTTGCTAGCGGGAGGAAATGAGCAGTTCTTC. The J gene is TRBJ2-1, the V gene TRBV18; 11 nucleotides match TRBD2. With 0 bases clipped from V and 7 bases from J, the junction kept 5 bases outside the gene matches. Germline V gene lookup returns CDR1 KGHSH and CDR2 LQKENI. The CDR3 is made up of 16 amino acids.

The chain couples TRBV7-9 to TRBJ2-2, with D tentatively TRBD2 (6 bases). This CDR3 contains 16 residues. Trimming removed 2 bases at V and 3 bases at J, with 13 bases between. Germline CDR1 and CDR2: SEHNR and FQNEAQ (reference sequence). The CDR3 bases are TGTGCCAGCAGCTTAAATTTACTAGCAGACACCGGGGAGCTGTTTTTT. This codes for CASSLNLLADTGELFF.

The chain carries TRBV4-1 and TRBJ1-5; the D gene is possibly TRBD1 (5 bases). V was pared by 4 bases and J by 9 bases, with 16 bases between. Germline V gives CDR1 MGHRA, CDR2 YSYEKL. CDR3 length: 14 amino acids. CDR3 nucleotide sequence: TGCGCCAGCAGCCCTACGGGGCTGAGGGGGCCCCAGCATTTT. This encodes CASSPTGLRGPQHF.

This clonotype was seen at least ten times. CDR3 bases: TGTGCCAGCACCGAGAAGGGGAACTATGGCTACACCTTC. Its translation is CASTEKGNYGYTF. J is TRBJ1-2 and V is TRBV6-1, with TRBD1 as a possible D gene (5 bases). The CDR3 runs 13 residues. V was trimmed by 7 bases and J by 2 bases, leaving 11 bases between them. Germline V gene sequence: CDR1 MNHNS, CDR2 SASEGT.

V gene TRBV5-5 combines with J gene TRBJ2-5; 7 bases are shared with TRBD1. CDR1 and CDR2 (germline): SGHKS, YYEKEE (reference sequence). With V trimmed by 3 bases and J by 2 bases, 4 bases remained unmatched. The CDR3 contains 14 residues. In DNA, the CDR3 is TGTGCCAGCAGCTGGACAGGACGACAAGAGACCCAGTACTTC. Translated, it gives CASSWTGRQETQYF.

This clonotype was counted many times. This rearrangement joins TRBV12-3 or TRBV12-4 to TRBJ1-2; tentatively, D is TRBD1 (5 bases). The CDR3 consists of 13 residues. Trimming removed 7 bases at V and 8 bases at J, with 17 bases between. The CDR3 region is CASTPGGLGGYTF. CDR3 bases: TGTGCCAGCACCCCCGGGGGACTGGGAGGCTACACCTTC.

This chain links TRBV5-6 with TRBJ2-5; 7 bases line up with TRBD2. TRBJ2-7 matches the DNA end more closely, so the J call is doubtful. Germline loops: CDR1 SGHDT, CDR2 YYEEEE. There are 13 residues in the CDR3. The CDR3 is CASRGGPSNEQYF. CDR3 coding DNA: TGTGCCAGCAGGGGAGGGCCGTCGAACGAGCAGTACTTC.